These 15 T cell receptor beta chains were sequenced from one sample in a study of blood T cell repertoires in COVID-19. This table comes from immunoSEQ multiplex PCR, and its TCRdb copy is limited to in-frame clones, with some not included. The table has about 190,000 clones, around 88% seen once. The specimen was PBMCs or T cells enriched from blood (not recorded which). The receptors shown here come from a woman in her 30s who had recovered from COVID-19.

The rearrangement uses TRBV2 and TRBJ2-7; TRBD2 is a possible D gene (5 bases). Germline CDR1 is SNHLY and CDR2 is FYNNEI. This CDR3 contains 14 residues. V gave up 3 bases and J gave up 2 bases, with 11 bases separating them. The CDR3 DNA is TGTGCCAGCAGTGAGTGGACTGTTACCTACGAGCAGTACTTC. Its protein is CASSEWTVTYEQYF.

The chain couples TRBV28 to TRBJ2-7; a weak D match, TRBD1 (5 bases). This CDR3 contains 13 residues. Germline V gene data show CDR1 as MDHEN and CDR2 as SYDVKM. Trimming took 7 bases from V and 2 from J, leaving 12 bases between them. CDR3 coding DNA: TGTGCCAGCAAATCCAGGGTTACCTACGAGCAGTACTTC. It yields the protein CASKSRVTYEQYF.

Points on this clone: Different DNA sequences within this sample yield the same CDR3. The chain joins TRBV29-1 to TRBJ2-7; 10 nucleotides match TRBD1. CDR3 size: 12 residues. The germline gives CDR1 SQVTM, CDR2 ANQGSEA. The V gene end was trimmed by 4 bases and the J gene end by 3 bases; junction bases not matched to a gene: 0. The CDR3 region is CSVGTGGYEQYF. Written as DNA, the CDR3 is TGCAGCGTTGGGACAGGGGGCTACGAGCAGTACTTC.

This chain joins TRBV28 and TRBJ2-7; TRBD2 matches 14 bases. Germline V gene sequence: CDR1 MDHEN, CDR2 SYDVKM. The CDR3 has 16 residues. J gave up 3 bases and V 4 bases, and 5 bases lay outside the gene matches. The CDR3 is CASSWTSGRLGYEQYF. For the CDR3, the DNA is TGTGCCAGCAGTTGGACTAGCGGGAGGCTTGGCTACGAGCAGTACTTC.

CDR3 in amino acids: CASASGEIGNQPQHF. Here the CDR3 DNA reads TGTGCCAGCGCGTCAGGGGAGATAGGCAATCAGCCCCAGCATTTT. V gene TRBV6-5 combines with J gene TRBJ1-5; TRBD1 might be the D (6 bases). Germline assignment: CDR1 MNHEY and CDR2 SVGAGI. V lost 8 bases to trimming and J lost 2 bases, with 16 bases between them. The length of the CDR3 is 15 residues.

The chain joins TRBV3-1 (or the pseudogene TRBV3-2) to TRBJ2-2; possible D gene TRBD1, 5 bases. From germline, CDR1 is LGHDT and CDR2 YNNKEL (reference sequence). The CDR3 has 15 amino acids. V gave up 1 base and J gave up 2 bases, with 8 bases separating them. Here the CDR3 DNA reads TGTGCCAGCAGCCAAGTAGGGGTAAACACCGGGGAGCTGTTTTTT. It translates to CASSQVGVNTGELFF.

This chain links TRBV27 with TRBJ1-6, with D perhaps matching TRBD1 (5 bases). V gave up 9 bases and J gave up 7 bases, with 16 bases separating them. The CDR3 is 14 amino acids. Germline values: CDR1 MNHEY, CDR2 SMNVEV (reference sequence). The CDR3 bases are TGTGCCAGTTCAGGGTTCGGGGGAAATTCACCCCTCCACTTT. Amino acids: CASSGFGGNSPLHF.

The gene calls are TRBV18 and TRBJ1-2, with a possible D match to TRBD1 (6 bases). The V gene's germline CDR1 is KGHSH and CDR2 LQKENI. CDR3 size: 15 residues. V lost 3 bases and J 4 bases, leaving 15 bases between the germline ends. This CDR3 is CASSPGAYEFYGYTF. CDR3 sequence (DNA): TGTGCCAGCTCACCGGGGGCGTATGAATTCTATGGCTACACCTTC.

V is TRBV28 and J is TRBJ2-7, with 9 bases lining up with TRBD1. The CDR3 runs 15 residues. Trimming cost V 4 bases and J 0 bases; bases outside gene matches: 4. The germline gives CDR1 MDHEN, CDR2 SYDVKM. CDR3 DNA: TGTGCCAGCAGTTCGCCGGGACAGGGCTCCTACGAGCAGTACTTC. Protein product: CASSSPGQGSYEQYF.

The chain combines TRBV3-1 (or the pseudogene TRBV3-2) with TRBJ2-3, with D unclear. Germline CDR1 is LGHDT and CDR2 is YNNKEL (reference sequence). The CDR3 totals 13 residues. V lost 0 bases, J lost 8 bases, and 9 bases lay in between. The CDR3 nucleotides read TGTGCCAGCAGCCAAGATTCCGAGAGTACGCAGTATTTT. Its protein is CASSQDSESTQYF.

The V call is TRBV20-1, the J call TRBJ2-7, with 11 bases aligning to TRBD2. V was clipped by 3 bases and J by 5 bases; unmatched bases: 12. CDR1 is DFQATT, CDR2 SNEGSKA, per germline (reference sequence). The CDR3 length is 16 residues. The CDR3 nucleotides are TGCAGTGCTAGTGAAGTAGCCGGGACTAGCGGCAACGAGCAGTACTTC. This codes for CSASEVAGTSGNEQYF.

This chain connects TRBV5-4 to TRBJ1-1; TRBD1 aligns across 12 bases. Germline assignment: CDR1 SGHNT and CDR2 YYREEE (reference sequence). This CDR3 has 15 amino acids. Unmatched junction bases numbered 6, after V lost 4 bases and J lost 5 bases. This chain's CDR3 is CASSPRDRGQTEAFF. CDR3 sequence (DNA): TGTGCCAGCAGCCCACGGGACAGGGGGCAAACTGAAGCTTTCTTT.

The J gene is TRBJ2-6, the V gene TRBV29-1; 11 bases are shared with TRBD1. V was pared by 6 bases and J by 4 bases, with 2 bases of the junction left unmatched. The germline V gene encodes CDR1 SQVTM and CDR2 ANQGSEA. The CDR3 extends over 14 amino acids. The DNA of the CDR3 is TGCAGCGTGGGACAGGGGGTGGGGGCCAACGTCCTGACTTTC. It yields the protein CSVGQGVGANVLTF.

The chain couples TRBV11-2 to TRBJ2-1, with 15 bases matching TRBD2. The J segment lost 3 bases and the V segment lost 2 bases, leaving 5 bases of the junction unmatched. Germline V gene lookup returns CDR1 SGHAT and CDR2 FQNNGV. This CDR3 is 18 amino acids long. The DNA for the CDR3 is TGTGCCAGCAGCTTAAGGACTAGCGGGAGGGCAAACTACAATGAGCAGTTCTTC. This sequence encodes CASSLRTSGRANYNEQFF.

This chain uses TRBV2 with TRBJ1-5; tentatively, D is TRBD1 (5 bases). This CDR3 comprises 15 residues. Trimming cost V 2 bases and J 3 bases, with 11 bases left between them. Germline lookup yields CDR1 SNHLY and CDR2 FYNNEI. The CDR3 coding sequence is TGTGCCAGCAGTGAATTAGGACAACACAATCAGCCCCAGCATTTT. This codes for CASSELGQHNQPQHF.